The rows below give T cell receptor beta chains drawn from one sample of a study of CD8 T cells in Susac syndrome. TCRdb recomputed calls from the immunoSEQ multiplex PCR reads with MiXCR, one row per CDR3 protein. The data hold 180,000 or so distinct CDR3 sequences, with 90% to 95% observed a single time. The sample consisted of CD4+ T cells from PBMCs. The source of these receptors is a human donor in good health. Both conserved end residues are part of each CDR3. The order of the fields is J gene, V gene, clone size, D gene, CDR3 DNA, CDR3 protein. A D gene is named only where the DNA matches it firmly. Clone size, where shown, is once, few, many, or a class for clones that have expanded.

j_gene: TRBJ1-1
v_gene: TRBV18
abundance: .
d_gene: .
CDR3nt: TGTGCCAGCTCACCGGCCGGGACGGAGAACACTGAAGCTTTCTTT
CDR3aa: CASSPAGTENTEAFF

j_gene: TRBJ2-1
v_gene: TRBV29-1
abundance: .
d_gene: .
CDR3nt: TGCAGCGTTGAGCAGCTGAATGAGCAGTTCTTC
CDR3aa: CSVEQLNEQFF

j_gene: TRBJ1-5
v_gene: TRBV6-1
abundance: .
d_gene: .
CDR3nt: TGTGCCAGCAGAAGTACCAACAATCAGCCCCAGCATTTT
CDR3aa: CASRSTNNQPQHF

j_gene: TRBJ1-2
v_gene: TRBV4-3
abundance: once
d_gene: TRBD1
CDR3nt: TGCGCCAGCAGCCCGTTGGACAGGGAAGGTGGCTACACCTTC
CDR3aa: CASSPLDREGGYTF

j_gene: TRBJ2-6
v_gene: TRBV29-1
abundance: .
d_gene: .
CDR3nt: TGCAGCGTTGCAGGGAGGTTGAGTTCTGGGGCCAACGTCCTGACTTTC
CDR3aa: CSVAGRLSSGANVLTF

j_gene: TRBJ1-1
v_gene: TRBV5-1
abundance: once
d_gene: .
CDR3nt: TGCGCCAGCAGCTTGTCCGGGACGGAGAACACTGAAGCTTTCTTT
CDR3aa: CASSLSGTENTEAFF

j_gene: TRBJ2-1
v_gene: TRBV5-6
abundance: .
d_gene: TRBD1
CDR3nt: TGTGCCAGCAGCGGCCAGGACAGGGACGACAATGAGCAGTTCTTC
CDR3aa: CASSGQDRDDNEQFF

j_gene: TRBJ1-2
v_gene: TRBV15
abundance: .
d_gene: TRBD1
CDR3nt: TGTGCCACCAGGCCCGGGACAGGGAACTATGGCTACACCTTC
CDR3aa: CATRPGTGNYGYTF

j_gene: TRBJ2-4
v_gene: TRBV29-1
abundance: .
d_gene: TRBD1
CDR3nt: TGCAGCGTTGCGGATACAGGGGATAAAAACATTCAGTACTTC
CDR3aa: CSVADTGDKNIQYF

j_gene: TRBJ2-6
v_gene: TRBV24-1
abundance: .
d_gene: .
CDR3nt: TGTGCCACCAGTGATCCCAACAACGTCCTGACTTTC
CDR3aa: CATSDPNNVLTF

j_gene: TRBJ2-5
v_gene: TRBV7-9
abundance: .
d_gene: .
CDR3nt: TGTGCCAGCATGACAGACGTAGAGACCCAGTACTTC
CDR3aa: CASMTDVETQYF

j_gene: TRBJ2-3
v_gene: TRBV9
abundance: .
d_gene: .
CDR3nt: TGTGCCAGCAGCGTAGAGGGGAGGACTACCACAGATACGCAGTATTTT
CDR3aa: CASSVEGRTTTDTQYF

j_gene: TRBJ1-6
v_gene: TRBV27
abundance: .
d_gene: .
CDR3nt: TGTGCCAGCAGTTTGAACAGCTACTATAATTCACCCCTCCACTTT
CDR3aa: CASSLNSYYNSPLHF

j_gene: TRBJ1-6
v_gene: TRBV7-9
abundance: .
d_gene: .
CDR3nt: TGTGCCAGCGCGTCGGCACGAAATTCACCCCTCCACTTT
CDR3aa: CASASARNSPLHF

j_gene: TRBJ2-1
v_gene: TRBV9
abundance: .
d_gene: .
CDR3nt: TGTGCCAGCAGCGTAGGTTTAGGTAGCTCCTACAATGAGCAGTTCTTC
CDR3aa: CASSVGLGSSYNEQFF

j_gene: TRBJ1-5
v_gene: TRBV19
abundance: .
d_gene: .
CDR3nt: TGTGCCAGCGCCCCTGGATTAACTCAGCCCCAGCATTTT
CDR3aa: CASAPGLTQPQHF

j_gene: TRBJ2-7
v_gene: TRBV3-1
abundance: once
d_gene: TRBD1
CDR3nt: TGTGCCAGCAGCCAAATCGGACAGGACGAGCAGTACTTC
CDR3aa: CASSQIGQDEQYF

j_gene: TRBJ2-3
v_gene: TRBV7-9
abundance: .
d_gene: .
CDR3nt: TGTGCCAGCAGCTTGAGCTCGGGCCCAGATACGCAGTATTTT
CDR3aa: CASSLSSGPDTQYF

j_gene: TRBJ1-1
v_gene: TRBV28
abundance: .
d_gene: .
CDR3nt: TGTGCCAGCAGTTTCATCCCGGCGGGCTTGAACACTGAAGCTTTCTTT
CDR3aa: CASSFIPAGLNTEAFF

j_gene: TRBJ2-7
v_gene: TRBV12-3/TRBV12-4
abundance: .
d_gene: TRBD1
CDR3nt: TGTGCCAGCAGTTTAAGGGCAGGGGGTGGCGAGCAGTACTTC
CDR3aa: CASSLRAGGGEQYF

j_gene: TRBJ2-1
v_gene: TRBV20-1
abundance: .
d_gene: .
CDR3nt: TGCAGTGCTAGAACTACCGGGTCCTACAATGAGCAGTTCTTC
CDR3aa: CSARTTGSYNEQFF

j_gene: TRBJ2-1
v_gene: TRBV5-1
abundance: .
d_gene: .
CDR3nt: TGCGCCAGCACCTTATCGTGGGCCAATGAGCAGTTCTTC
CDR3aa: CASTLSWANEQFF

j_gene: TRBJ2-2
v_gene: TRBV5-1
abundance: .
d_gene: TRBD2
CDR3nt: TGCGCCAGCAGCAGAGGACTAGCGGACGGGGAGCTGTTTTTT
CDR3aa: CASSRGLADGELFF

j_gene: TRBJ1-6
v_gene: TRBV23-1
abundance: .
d_gene: .
CDR3nt: TGCGCCAGCAGTCAATGGGGACAAAGTACCTATAATTCACCCCTCCACTTT
CDR3aa: CASSQWGQSTYNSPLHF

j_gene: TRBJ2-5
v_gene: TRBV20-1
abundance: .
d_gene: .
CDR3nt: TGCAGTGCTAGAGGCATGGGGTTTCAAGAGACCCAGTACTTC
CDR3aa: CSARGMGFQETQYF

j_gene: TRBJ2-5
v_gene: TRBV5-1
abundance: once
d_gene: TRBD1
CDR3nt: TGCGCCAGCAGCTATGGACAGGGCAAAGAGACCCAGTACTTC
CDR3aa: CASSYGQGKETQYF

j_gene: TRBJ2-4
v_gene: TRBV20-1
abundance: .
d_gene: .
CDR3nt: TGCAGTGCTATCACAGGGAGAAACATTCAGTACTTC
CDR3aa: CSAITGRNIQYF

j_gene: TRBJ2-7
v_gene: TRBV6-2/TRBV6-3
abundance: .
d_gene: TRBD2
CDR3nt: TGTGCCAGCAGTTACGCGACTAGCGGCTACGAGCAGTACTTC
CDR3aa: CASSYATSGYEQYF

j_gene: TRBJ2-1
v_gene: TRBV12-3/TRBV12-4
abundance: .
d_gene: .
CDR3nt: TGTGCCAGCAGTTTTCTGAATGAGCAGTTCTTC
CDR3aa: CASSFLNEQFF

j_gene: TRBJ2-7
v_gene: TRBV6-5
abundance: once
d_gene: .
CDR3nt: TGTGCCAGCAGTTACTCCGGCAACTGGGGGATCGAGCAGTACTTC
CDR3aa: CASSYSGNWGIEQYF

j_gene: TRBJ2-1
v_gene: TRBV12-3/TRBV12-4
abundance: .
d_gene: .
CDR3nt: TGTGCCAGCAGTCGGGACTTCAGTAATGAGCAGTTCTTC
CDR3aa: CASSRDFSNEQFF

j_gene: TRBJ2-7
v_gene: TRBV29-1
abundance: .
d_gene: TRBD1
CDR3nt: TGCAGCGTTGTGAGGGGACAGGGCGCCTACGAGCAGTACTTC
CDR3aa: CSVVRGQGAYEQYF

j_gene: TRBJ1-5
v_gene: TRBV18
abundance: .
d_gene: .
CDR3nt: TGTGCCAGCTCACCAACGAAAGCGGAGCCCCAGCATTTT
CDR3aa: CASSPTKAEPQHF

j_gene: TRBJ1-6
v_gene: TRBV18
abundance: .
d_gene: .
CDR3nt: TGTGCCAGCGGGGGGATGGCCCTATGGAATTCACCCCTCCACTTT
CDR3aa: CASGGMALWNSPLHF

j_gene: TRBJ1-5
v_gene: TRBV20-1
abundance: .
d_gene: TRBD1
CDR3nt: TGCAGTGCTAGGGGACAGGGGACGTCGTGGAATCAGCCCCAGCATTTT
CDR3aa: CSARGQGTSWNQPQHF

j_gene: TRBJ2-3
v_gene: TRBV18
abundance: .
d_gene: TRBD2
CDR3nt: TGTGCCAGCTCAGACCTAGCGGCCACAGATACGCAGTATTTT
CDR3aa: CASSDLAATDTQYF

j_gene: TRBJ2-4
v_gene: TRBV7-8
abundance: .
d_gene: TRBD2
CDR3nt: TGTGCCAGCAGCTCCCAGCGAAGCGGGGGATCCAAAAACATTCAGTACTTC
CDR3aa: CASSSQRSGGSKNIQYF

j_gene: TRBJ2-3
v_gene: TRBV11-1
abundance: .
d_gene: TRBD2
CDR3nt: TGTGCCAGCAGCTTAAGACTAGCGGGGTCAGATACGCAGTATTTT
CDR3aa: CASSLRLAGSDTQYF

j_gene: TRBJ1-1
v_gene: TRBV3-1
abundance: .
d_gene: TRBD1
CDR3nt: TGTGCCAGCAGCGAAGGGACAGCCATGAACACTGAAGCTTTCTTT
CDR3aa: CASSEGTAMNTEAFF

j_gene: TRBJ2-1
v_gene: TRBV29-1
abundance: .
d_gene: TRBD2
CDR3nt: TGCAGCGTTCCCAAGGAGGTAGCGGGAGAGGGGGAGCAGTTCTTC
CDR3aa: CSVPKEVAGEGEQFF

j_gene: TRBJ1-2
v_gene: TRBV19
abundance: .
d_gene: .
CDR3nt: TGTGCCAGTAGTATTTCGACAGTCTATGGCTACACCTTC
CDR3aa: CASSISTVYGYTF

j_gene: TRBJ2-5
v_gene: TRBV6-5
abundance: .
d_gene: .
CDR3nt: TGTGCCAGCAGTTACGTGGCAGGGGTCCCCCTAGAGACCCAGTACTTC
CDR3aa: CASSYVAGVPLETQYF

j_gene: TRBJ1-1
v_gene: TRBV7-8
abundance: .
d_gene: .
CDR3nt: TGTGCCAGCAGCGTCCAGGGGACGAACACTGAAGCTTTCTTT
CDR3aa: CASSVQGTNTEAFF